These T cell receptor beta chains were read from a single sample in a study of T cells in Graves' hyperthyroidism and ophthalmopathy. TCRdb used MiXCR to reprocess the multiplex PCR reads, holding one entry per CDR3 protein. This sample has hundreds of thousands of distinct CDR3 sequences, with roughly 19% found just once. Material for sequencing was blood. The receptors come from a woman between 18 and 29 years old with Graves' hyperthyroidism. Both conserved end residues are part of each CDR3. Each record gives: V gene, clone size, CDR3 protein. Clone size is given as once, few, many or a size class.

v_gene: TRBV5-1
abundance: many
CDR3aa: CASSPDGNYGYTF

v_gene: TRBV2
abundance: many
CDR3aa: CAGGLSSTGELFF

v_gene: TRBV3-1
abundance: many
CDR3aa: CASSQFSGTGGRTEAFF

v_gene: TRBV9
abundance: many
CDR3aa: CASSVDQNTGELFF

v_gene: TRBV6-5
abundance: many
CDR3aa: CASSYEGGTQETQYF

v_gene: TRBV7-3
abundance: many
CDR3aa: CASSLTGTGLAGANVLTF

v_gene: TRBV20-1
abundance: many
CDR3aa: CSWTSGGASTDTQYF

v_gene: TRBV7-8
abundance: many
CDR3aa: CASSLTRTEETQYF

v_gene: TRBV24-1
abundance: many
CDR3aa: CATSDMNQPQHF

v_gene: TRBV12-3/TRBV12-4
abundance: many
CDR3aa: CASSKYVELFF

v_gene: TRBV5-6
abundance: many
CDR3aa: CASRGPGVGKTQYF

v_gene: TRBV12-3/TRBV12-4
abundance: few
CDR3aa: CASSFRAGIGNQPQHF

v_gene: TRBV28
abundance: many
CDR3aa: CASIDRGRTEAFF

v_gene: TRBV13
abundance: few
CDR3aa: CASSLGVGTGPLTEAFF

v_gene: TRBV6-5
abundance: many
CDR3aa: CASSYGGVRDTGELFF

v_gene: TRBV5-1
abundance: many
CDR3aa: CASTRGEDTEAFF

v_gene: TRBV6-1
abundance: many
CDR3aa: CASSMLGTGSGEQYF

v_gene: TRBV6-1
abundance: many
CDR3aa: CASSEEESVGYGYTF

v_gene: TRBV6-2/TRBV6-3
abundance: many
CDR3aa: CASKTRQGDYEQYF

v_gene: TRBV6-5
abundance: few
CDR3aa: CASSYSGGSEQYF

v_gene: TRBV7-2
abundance: many
CDR3aa: CASSARDTNYEQYF

v_gene: TRBV20-1
abundance: many
CDR3aa: CSARAGRGAGELFF